The source of this T cell receptor beta chain is a study of regulatory T cells in long-lasting Graves disease. Background on the study: Persistent Graves' disease required over 5 years of antithyroid drugs and positive TSH receptor antibodies. Findings and caveats of the study: Persistent disease exhibited a predilection for TRBV28, TRBJ1-2 and TRBJ2-5.

This clonotype has a handful of counts. Its antigen is as yet unknown. Time point specified: persistent/refractory GD, antithyroid drugs over 5 years with positive TRAb. The authors made the TCR library using RNA they extracted from PBMCs. As a group, patients came from one endocrinology department in Xi'an, China. CDR1 and CDR2 (germline): SGHAT, FQNNGV. V dropped 5 bases and J dropped 1; count of bases not matched to a gene: 8. This CDR3 comprises 16 residues. In building TCR beta libraries, iRepertoire HTBI primers were used together with Arm-PCR of CDR3 regions. TCRdb redid the calling of the multiplex PCR reads with MiXCR, one entry per CDR3 protein. The table shows some 420,000 distinct CDR3 sequences, with around a fifth occurring only once.

This receptor was identified in a female donor with Graves disease. Material: peripheral blood mononuclear cells (PBMCs), obtained when the disease was refractory, from a patient treated with antithyroid drugs. The rearrangement uses TRBV11-2 and TRBJ2-3; 8 nucleotides align to TRBD1. The CDR3 sequence: CASSPGTGIRTDTQYF. CDR3 nucleotide sequence: TGTGCCAGCAGCCCCGGGACAGGCATACGCACAGATACGCAGTATTTT.